A single sample gave rise to the 32 T cell receptor beta chains below, sequenced in a study of blood T cell repertoires in COVID-19. Here immunoSEQ multiplex PCR was the method, and the copy in TCRdb shows in-frame clones only, minus some. This table has under 95,000 clones, less than 90% appearing once. The source material was peripheral blood. Every receptor here comes from a woman of 80 years or more with acute or convalescent COVID-19.

This chain uses TRBV5-1 with TRBJ2-3; D ambiguous. Per the germline V gene, CDR1 is SGHRS and CDR2 is YFSETQ. Trimming cost V 6 bases and J 4 bases, with 12 bases left between them. The CDR3 consists of 13 residues. Here the CDR3 reads CASKLGDSDTQYF. CDR3 nucleotide sequence: TGCGCCAGCAAGCTCGGTGACTCAGATACGCAGTATTTT.

V gene TRBV5-6 combines with J gene TRBJ2-1; TRBD2 aligns across 13 bases. The CDR3 totals 16 residues. V lost 2 bases and J lost 6; bases outside the gene matches: 5. From germline, CDR1 is SGHDT and CDR2 YYEEEE. Here the CDR3 DNA reads TGTGCCAGCAGCTTACTCGGACTAGCGGGGGTCAATGAGCAGTTCTTC. Translation gives CASSLLGLAGVNEQFF.

The V and J genes are TRBV4-1 and TRBJ2-5; 9 bases fit TRBD2. The CDR3 has 14 amino acids. CDR1 MGHRA and CDR2 YSYEKL come from the germline V gene. Trimming took 3 bases from V and 3 from J; bases not matched to a gene: 2. The CDR3 DNA reads as TGCGCCAGCAGCCAGGGCGGGGGGGAAGAGACCCAGTACTTC. Its protein is CASSQGGGEETQYF.

V usage is TRBV5-1 and J usage is TRBJ1-1; D not certain. V was pared by 1 base and J by 0 bases, with 7 bases between. The germline CDR1 and CDR2 sequences are SGHRS and YFSETQ. This CDR3 comprises 14 residues. CDR3 amino acids: CASSLNTMNTEAFF. The CDR3 nucleotides are TGCGCCAGCAGCTTGAACACGATGAACACTGAAGCTTTCTTT.

The J gene is TRBJ2-3, the V gene TRBV27; D remains unclear. Trimming pared 5 bases from V and 2 bases from J, leaving 8 bases between. The CDR3 is 13 residues long. The germline V gene encodes CDR1 MNHEY and CDR2 SMNVEV (reference sequence). CDR3 DNA sequence: TGTGCCAGCAGTCGACACTTCACAGATACGCAGTATTTT. This translates into CASSRHFTDTQYF.

The V gene is TRBV5-1, the J gene TRBJ1-1; 10 nucleotides match TRBD1. V shed 3 bases, J shed 2 bases, and the junction held 13 bases outside the gene matches. Germline CDR1 is SGHRS and CDR2 is YFSETQ. There are 18 residues in the CDR3. The CDR3 nucleotides are TGCGCCAGCAGCTCTATTGGGACAGGGGCCATGAAAAACACTGAAGCTTTCTTT. It translates to CASSSIGTGAMKNTEAFF.

The chain carries TRBV19 and TRBJ2-3, with TRBD1 matching 12 bases. CDR3 length: 15 residues. V lost 7 bases and J lost 4; bases outside the gene matches: 6. Germline CDR1 reads LNHDA; CDR2 reads SQIVND (reference sequence). Here the CDR3 DNA reads TGTGCCAGTAACCGGGACAGGGGGCGACCAGATACGCAGTATTTT. Translation: CASNRDRGRPDTQYF. Using reference TRBV19 and TRBJ2-3 for the parts outside the CDR3, the full variable domain is DGGITQSPKYLFRKEGQNVTLSCEQNLNHDAMYWYRQDPGQGLRLIYYSQIVNDFQKGDIAEGYSVSREKKESFPLTVTSAQKNPTAFYLCASNRDRGRPDTQYFGPGTRLTVL.

The chain has TRBV6-5 and TRBJ1-5, with TRBD1 as a possible D gene (5 bases). In germline, CDR1 is MNHEY, CDR2 SVGAGI. The CDR3 length is 15 residues. The CDR3 loop is CATAVTIGGDQPQHF. CDR3 nucleotides: TGTGCTACAGCAGTTACGATTGGGGGGGATCAGCCCCAGCATTTT.

J is TRBJ2-1 and V is TRBV11-2; 9 bases agree with TRBD1. CDR3 length equals 15 residues. The V gene end was trimmed by 5 bases and the J gene end by 1 base; junction bases not matched to a gene: 3. Germline-derived CDR1 and CDR2 are SGHAT and FQNNGV. The CDR3 spells CASSPGTGSYNEQFF. As DNA, the CDR3 is TGTGCCAGCAGCCCCGGGACAGGGTCCTACAATGAGCAGTTCTTC.

The rearrangement joins TRBV5-4 to TRBJ1-6; 11 nucleotides agree with TRBD1. V gave up 4 bases and J gave up 4 bases; unmatched junction bases: 7. This CDR3 is 17 amino acids long. Germline V gene lookup returns CDR1 SGHNT and CDR2 YYREEE (reference sequence). This CDR3 reads CASSPTRDRGYNSPLHF. CDR3 nucleotide sequence: TGTGCCAGCAGCCCTACCCGGGACAGGGGGTATAATTCACCCCTCCACTTT.

V gene TRBV2 combines with J gene TRBJ1-1; D is undetermined. Germline CDR1 and CDR2: SNHLY and FYNNEI. The CDR3 totals 15 residues. With 4 bases removed from V and 4 bases from J, the gap between germline ends came to 16 bases. The CDR3 reads CASSGHRSTGTEAFF. The CDR3 DNA reads as TGTGCCAGCAGTGGACACCGGTCCACTGGCACTGAAGCTTTCTTT.

V and J are TRBV18 and TRBJ2-5; D may be TRBD1 (5 bases). V was pared by 3 bases and J by 2 bases, with 19 bases between. There are 17 residues in the CDR3. Germline V CDR1 and CDR2: KGHSH, LQKENI. CDR3 nucleotides: TGTGCCAGCTCACCCCTCTGGGCCGCAGGGAAGCAAGAGACCCAGTACTTC. Translated: CASSPLWAAGKQETQYF.

This clone is judged medium-sized. The rearrangement joins TRBV9 to TRBJ2-7, with 9 bases lining up with TRBD1. This CDR3 has 15 residues. Germline CDR1 reads SGDLS; CDR2 reads YYNGEE. J gave up 5 bases and V 4 bases, and 10 bases lay outside the gene matches. DNA of the CDR3: TGTGCCAGCAGCACCACCGGGACAGGGATCAACGAGCAGTACTTC. Protein sequence: CASSTTGTGINEQYF.

This chain connects TRBV5-6 to TRBJ2-7, with 9 bases that match TRBD1. V lost 1 base to trimming and J lost 6 bases; unmatched junction nucleotides: 8. The CDR3 sequence is 15 residues long. The germline gives CDR1 SGHDT, CDR2 YYEEEE. In nucleotides, the CDR3 is TGTGCCAGCAGCTTGTGGGGACAGGGCCACCTCGAGCAGTACTTC. This translates into CASSLWGQGHLEQYF.

This chain uses TRBV12-3 or TRBV12-4 with TRBJ2-3; D gene unclear. This CDR3 comprises 13 residues. V was cut by 6 bases and J by 2 bases, with 9 bases left in between. The CDR3 protein is CASSLAYTDTQYF. The DNA for the CDR3 is TGTGCCAGCAGCCTCGCCTACACAGATACGCAGTATTTT.

This rearrangement joins TRBV19 to TRBJ2-4; no clear D gene. Germline CDR1 and CDR2: LNHDA and SQIVND (reference sequence). This CDR3 has 14 amino acids. Trimming shortened V by 0 bases and J by 8 bases, and 11 bases separated the two germline ends. The CDR3 sequence is CASSIEKGRDIQYF. Written as DNA, the CDR3 is TGTGCCAGTAGTATAGAGAAAGGTCGGGACATTCAGTACTTC.

This chain connects TRBV5-1 to TRBJ2-2; D possibly corresponds to TRBD1 (6 bases). The CDR3 is made up of 13 amino acids. Germline CDR1 reads SGHRS; CDR2 reads YFSETQ. V was trimmed by 2 bases and J by 6 bases, leaving 8 bases between them. The CDR3 DNA is TGCGCCAGCAGCTTCGCAGGGGCCGGGGAGCTGTTTTTT. Protein sequence: CASSFAGAGELFF. Based on the CDR3 plus reference TRBV5-1 and TRBJ2-2, the full variable domain is KAGVTQTPRYLIKTRGQQVTLSCSPISGHRSVSWYQQTPGQGLQFLFEYFSETQRNKGNFPGRFSGRQFSNSRSEMNVSTLELGDSALYLCASSFAGAGELFFGEGSRLTVL.

The CDR3 is CASSLRDFHNEQFF. The CDR3 DNA follows: TGTGCCAGCAGCCTCAGGGACTTCCACAATGAGCAGTTCTTC. V usage is TRBV4-2 and J usage is TRBJ2-1; D is possibly TRBD2 (6 bases). Trimming removed 4 bases at V and 5 bases at J, with 12 bases between. Germline V gene sequence: CDR1 LGHNA, CDR2 YNFKEQ. CDR3 length equals 14 residues.

This clone was detected only a few times. This chain uses TRBV10-3 with TRBJ2-2; 7 positions agree with TRBD1. V lost 3 bases to trimming and J lost 7 bases; unmatched junction nucleotides: 17. This CDR3 spans 18 amino acids. The germline gives CDR1 ENHRY, CDR2 SYGVKD. The CDR3 DNA sequence: TGTGCCATCAGTGATCCGGTAGACAGGGAAAGGAAGAACGGGGAGCTGTTTTTT. This codes for CAISDPVDRERKNGELFF.

The V gene is TRBV7-9, the J gene TRBJ1-3; no clear D gene. Trimming shortened V by 4 bases and J by 0 bases, and 7 bases separated the two germline ends. Germline V lookup: CDR1 SEHNR, CDR2 FQNEAQ (reference sequence). This CDR3 contains 14 residues. CDR3 loop: CASSWALSGNTIYF. CDR3 sequence (DNA): TGTGCCAGCAGCTGGGCCCTCTCTGGAAACACCATATATTTT.

The chain links TRBV20-1 to TRBJ1-3, with 8 bases fitting TRBD1. Germline V gene lookup returns CDR1 DFQATT and CDR2 SNEGSKA (reference sequence). The CDR3 contains 13 residues. V dropped 3 bases and J dropped 8; count of bases not matched to a gene: 6. CDR3 amino acids: CSASARGLDTIYF. The CDR3 bases are TGCAGTGCTAGTGCCAGGGGGCTAGACACCATATATTTT.

The V and J genes are TRBV18 and TRBJ1-3, with 10 bases fitting TRBD1. Looked up from germline, CDR1 is KGHSH and CDR2 is LQKENI. The CDR3 runs to 17 residues. With 2 bases clipped from V and 4 bases from J, the junction kept 8 bases outside the gene matches. CDR3 region: CASSPSQDRGRGNTIYF. The CDR3 DNA reads TGTGCCAGCTCACCATCCCAGGACAGGGGGAGAGGAAACACCATATATTTT.

The chain couples TRBV10-3 to TRBJ1-1, with TRBD1 identical over 8 bases. With 6 bases clipped from V and 3 bases from J, the junction kept 6 bases outside the gene matches. CDR1 and CDR2 (germline): ENHRY, SYGVKD. The CDR3 loop spans 14 amino acids. CDR3 DNA: TGTGCCATCAGGGACAGGGAATGGGACACTGAAGCTTTCTTT. It yields the protein CAIRDREWDTEAFF.

This rearrangement joins TRBV9 to TRBJ2-2, with D possibly being TRBD2 (6 bases). CDR1 is SGDLS, CDR2 YYNGEE, per germline. V lost 4 bases to trimming and J lost 7 bases, with 17 bases between them. This CDR3 comprises 15 residues. CDR3 nucleotide sequence: TGTGCCAGCAGCCTTATCTCGGGGGTCGGCGGGGAGCTGTTTTTT. Amino acids: CASSLISGVGGELFF.

J is TRBJ2-2 and V is TRBV10-3; 7 bases are a match to TRBD2. The J segment lost 5 bases and the V segment lost 2 bases, leaving 8 bases of the junction unmatched. Germline CDR1 reads ENHRY; CDR2 reads SYGVKD. CDR3 length: 16 amino acids. The CDR3 DNA is TGTGCCATCAGTGAGCGCCTAGCGGCGGTTACCGGGGAGCTGTTTTTT. Amino acid sequence: CAISERLAAVTGELFF.

The CDR3 region is CASSATGGGRNYGYTF. The CDR3 DNA reads TGTGCCAGCAGTGCAACGGGGGGTGGAAGGAACTATGGCTACACCTTC. This chain links TRBV6-1 with TRBJ1-2, with a tentative D call TRBD1 (5 bases). V lost 4 bases and J 2 bases, leaving 17 bases between the germline ends. CDR1 and CDR2 (germline): MNHNS, SASEGT. The CDR3 runs to 16 residues.

The chain employs TRBV24-1 and TRBJ2-3, with 8 bases identical to TRBD1. The CDR3 contains 13 residues. V shed 10 bases and J 0 bases; nucleotides not matched to a gene: 2. Germline lookup yields CDR1 KGHDR and CDR2 SFDVKD. CDR3 sequence reads: CATGQGSTDTQYF. The CDR3 DNA reads TGTGCCACTGGACAGGGTAGCACAGATACGCAGTATTTT.

In this sample, this clone turned up once. The CDR3 DNA reads TGTGCCAGCAGTCCCCAGCGGGGTAAGGGCAATCAGCCCCAGCATTTT. Protein product: CASSPQRGKGNQPQHF. The J gene is TRBJ1-5, the V gene TRBV6-2 or TRBV6-3; D unresolved. The germline gives CDR1 MNHEY, CDR2 SVGEGT. V was trimmed by 5 bases and J by 2 bases, leaving 16 bases between them. This CDR3 spans 16 amino acids.

The gene calls are TRBV7-3 and TRBJ2-3, with D perhaps TRBD2 (6 bases). V gave up 1 base and J gave up 0 bases, with 11 bases separating them. The CDR3 length is 16 residues. Germline assignment: CDR1 SGHTA and CDR2 FQGTGA. Here the CDR3 DNA reads TGTGCCAGCAGCTTAAATGGGGGACTTAGCACAGATACGCAGTATTTT. Translated: CASSLNGGLSTDTQYF. The full variable domain, its missing parts supplied by reference TRBV7-3 and TRBJ2-3, is GAGVSQTPSNKVTEKGKYVELRCDPISGHTALYWYRQSLGQGPEFLIYFQGTGAADDSGLPNDRFFAVRPEGSVSTLKIQRTERGDSAVYLCASSLNGGLSTDTQYFGPGTRLTVL.

The chain couples TRBV5-6 to TRBJ2-5; 10 bases are a match to TRBD1. This CDR3 spans 15 amino acids. J was trimmed by 5 bases and V by 2 bases; bases with no gene match: 6. CDR1 is SGHDT and CDR2 is YYEEEE in the germline V gene. The CDR3: CASSFRGTGVETQYF. In nucleotides, the CDR3 is TGTGCCAGCAGCTTCCGCGGGACAGGGGTCGAGACCCAGTACTTC.

The chain has TRBV19 and TRBJ2-1; the D gene is possibly TRBD2 (7 bases). Trimming took off 6 bases at V and 2 bases at J, with 14 bases between the two ends. Germline assignment: CDR1 LNHDA and CDR2 SQIVND (reference sequence). CDR3 length equals 15 residues. The CDR3 DNA is TGTGCCAGTAGCTTCGGGGGGCAAACCTACAATGAGCAGTTCTTC. It encodes CASSFGGQTYNEQFF.

The gene calls are TRBV3-1 (or the pseudogene TRBV3-2) and TRBJ2-7; TRBD2 matches 7 bases. The CDR3 loop spans 15 amino acids. Germline CDR1 and CDR2: LGHDT and YNNKEL (reference sequence). J was trimmed by 7 bases and V by 4 bases; bases with no gene match: 13. The CDR3 DNA reads TGTGCCAGCAGCCCTCCCGGGACTACCCCAAGGGAGCAGTACTTC. This encodes CASSPPGTTPREQYF.